In this sample, the clone carrying this T cell receptor beta chain turned up a few times. Antigen specificity is unknown. These data originate in a study of blood T cells in healthy people across ages. Regarding the study as a whole: Relative to aged donors, long-lived donors carried more naive CD4+ cells and displayed higher diversity.

The CDR3 has 16 amino acids. CDR1 SGHKS and CDR2 YYEKEE come from the germline V gene (reference sequence). Trimming stripped 1 base from V and 4 bases from J, with 17 bases between. For the second PCR, which ran for about 7 to 11 cycles, a sample-barcoded 5' primer and a J-beta primer mix were used. TCRdb fed the 5' RACE reads into MiXCR, producing one record per CDR3 protein. The sample contains some 670,000 distinct CDR3 sequences, about 51% of which appear only once. The receptor was isolated from an elderly woman in good health. The specimen sequenced was blood. The rearrangement joins TRBV5-5 to TRBJ1-1; D gene unclear. CDR3 bases: TGTGCCAGCAGCTTGAGGGAAGAGGGCTTAGGCACTGAAGCTTTCTTT. Protein sequence: CASSLREEGLGTEAFF.